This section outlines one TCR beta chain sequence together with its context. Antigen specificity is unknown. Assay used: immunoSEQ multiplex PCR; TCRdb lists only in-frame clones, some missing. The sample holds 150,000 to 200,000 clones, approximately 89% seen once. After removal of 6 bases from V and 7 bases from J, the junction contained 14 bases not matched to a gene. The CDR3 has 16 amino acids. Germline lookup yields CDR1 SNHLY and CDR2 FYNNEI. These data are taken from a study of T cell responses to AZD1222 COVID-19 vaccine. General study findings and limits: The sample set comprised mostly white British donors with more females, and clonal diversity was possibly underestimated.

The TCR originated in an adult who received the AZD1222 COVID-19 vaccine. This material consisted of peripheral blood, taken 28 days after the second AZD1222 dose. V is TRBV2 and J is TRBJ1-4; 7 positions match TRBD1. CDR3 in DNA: TGTGCCAGCAGAGACCGGACAGGCACTGTTGGTGAAAAACTGTTTTTT. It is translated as CASRDRTGTVGEKLFF. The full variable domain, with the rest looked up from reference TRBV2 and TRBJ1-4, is EPEVTQTPSHQVTQMGQEVILRCVPISNHLYFYWYRQILGQKVEFLVSFYNNEISEKSEIFDDQFSVERPDGSNFTLKIRSTKLEDSAMYFCASRDRTGTVGEKLFFGSGTQLSVL.